These T cell receptor beta chains were read from a single sample in a study of T-cell reconstitution after alpha-beta-depleted transplantation in children. TCRdb called the PCR reads again in MiXCR, with one record for every CDR3 protein. The table includes about 540,000 distinct CDR3 sequences, around 19% detected once. The source was PBMCs from the stem cell graft donor, collected from the stem cell graft. These receptors came from a human donor who donated a stem cell graft to a child with acute lymphoblastic leukemia. CDR3s include the opening cysteine and the closing phenylalanine or tryptophan. Clone size is shown for a subset of rows, as once, few, many or a class of expanded clone.

clone size | CDR3 length | J gene | V gene | CDR3 protein
. | 15 | TRBJ2-7 | TRBV5-1 | CASSWGQVKDYEQYF
many | 16 | TRBJ1-5 | TRBV21-1 | CASSKGWDKSGQPQHF
few | 15 | TRBJ2-5 | TRBV9 | CASSVGVREGETQYF
few | 14 | TRBJ1-5 | TRBV6-1 | CASSRTGTVQPQHF
few | 13 | TRBJ2-7 | TRBV5-1 | CASSEGATYEQYF
few | 15 | TRBJ1-2 | TRBV4-1 | CASSLVQGEDYGYTF
few | 15 | TRBJ2-3 | TRBV5-1 | CASSLLGIPRGTQYF
few | 15 | TRBJ1-5 | TRBV5-1 | CASSVQGGGNQPQHF
. | 14 | TRBJ2-5 | TRBV20-1 | CSAPDGQYQETQYF
. | 12 | TRBJ2-1 | TRBV5-6 | CASSFPTTEQFF
few | 13 | TRBJ1-2 | TRBV25-1 | CATGTEGIYGYTF
. | 13 | TRBJ2-2 | TRBV2 | CAGREGPTGELFF
. | 17 | TRBJ2-7 | TRBV5-1 | CASSYAIVRDRQYDQYF
few | 15 | TRBJ2-1 | TRBV5-1 | CASSYRGHSYNEQFF
. | 14 | TRBJ1-4 | TRBV4-1 | CASSQVGLNEKLFF
. | 15 | TRBJ2-7 | TRBV9 | CASSPSGRMGNEQYF
. | 12 | TRBJ2-5 | TRBV10-1 | CASSEAQGTQYF
few | 16 | TRBJ2-7 | TRBV7-6 | CASSLGQGIYYYEQYF
. | 14 | TRBJ2-1 | TRBV6-1 | CASSGTGGPNEQFF
. | 13 | TRBJ2-3 | TRBV20-1 | CSATSGRADTQYF
few | 16 | TRBJ2-1 | TRBV5-1 | CASSNPLASSYNEQFF
. | 16 | TRBJ2-5 | TRBV7-6 | CASSPPRGTDQETQYF
few | 13 | TRBJ2-7 | TRBV18 | CASSLNRDTEQYF
. | 14 | TRBJ1-1 | TRBV20-1 | CSAREGWLATEAFF
few | 16 | TRBJ2-3 | TRBV5-6 | CASSLVPAAGPRTQYF
once | 16 | TRBJ2-1 | TRBV6-1 | CDSSELPPRSDNEQFF
few | 10 | TRBJ2-1 | TRBV7-2 | CASSFREQFF
once | 15 | TRBJ1-1 | TRBV5-1 | CASPPFGGADTEAFF
few | 14 | TRBJ2-3 | TRBV4-1 | CASSGGIEVDTQYF
. | 14 | TRBJ2-1 | TRBV12-3/TRBV12-4 | CASTRTRFNNEQFF
few | 14 | TRBJ2-3 | TRBV12-3/TRBV12-4 | CASSPPAGLDTQYF
few | 15 | TRBJ2-2 | TRBV11-3 | CASSSGGGGTGELFF
few | 15 | TRBJ1-2 | TRBV15 | CATSSAHRRLYGYTF
few | 14 | TRBJ2-3 | TRBV29-1 | CSVEDRYVVDTQYF
few | 15 | TRBJ2-5 | TRBV13 | CASSPSGAGRGTQYF
few | 16 | TRBJ1-2 | TRBV12-3/TRBV12-4 | CASSRVSGKENYGYTF
. | 19 | TRBJ2-6 | TRBV2 | CASSGLAGAPPSGANVLTF
. | 16 | TRBJ2-2 | TRBV12-3/TRBV12-4 | CASSLMGGLNTGELFF
. | 14 | TRBJ2-7 | TRBV27 | CASSPTDGGYEQYF
. | 14 | TRBJ1-1 | TRBV5-1 | CASSLRTVNTEAFF
. | 15 | TRBJ1-3 | TRBV5-5 | CASSRTRSSGNTIYF